This T cell receptor beta chain comes out of a study of blood T cell repertoires in COVID-19. Across the study: COVID-19 samples from acute and convalescent phases originated in the United States, Italy and Spain.

Clones were read by immunoSEQ multiplex PCR, and TCRdb kept only the in-frame ones, dropping some. This sample has some 460,000 clones; 87% occur once, and the top ten carry about 0.75%. As for this clone: It is unclear where the CDR3 begins or ends on the DNA, so no DNA is shown, and the CDR3 is as TCRdb lists it.

Germline V gives CDR1 LGHNT, CDR2 FRNRAP. The CDR3 length equals 24 residues, ends included. The sequenced sample consisted of PBMCs or T cells enriched from blood (not recorded which). This sequence originates from a woman younger than 30 who had recovered from COVID-19. This chain uses TRBV12-5 with TRBJ2-2; TRBD2 is the table's D call, not checked against the DNA. This chain's CDR3 is CASGQKGQGSGTSGGARRAGELFF.